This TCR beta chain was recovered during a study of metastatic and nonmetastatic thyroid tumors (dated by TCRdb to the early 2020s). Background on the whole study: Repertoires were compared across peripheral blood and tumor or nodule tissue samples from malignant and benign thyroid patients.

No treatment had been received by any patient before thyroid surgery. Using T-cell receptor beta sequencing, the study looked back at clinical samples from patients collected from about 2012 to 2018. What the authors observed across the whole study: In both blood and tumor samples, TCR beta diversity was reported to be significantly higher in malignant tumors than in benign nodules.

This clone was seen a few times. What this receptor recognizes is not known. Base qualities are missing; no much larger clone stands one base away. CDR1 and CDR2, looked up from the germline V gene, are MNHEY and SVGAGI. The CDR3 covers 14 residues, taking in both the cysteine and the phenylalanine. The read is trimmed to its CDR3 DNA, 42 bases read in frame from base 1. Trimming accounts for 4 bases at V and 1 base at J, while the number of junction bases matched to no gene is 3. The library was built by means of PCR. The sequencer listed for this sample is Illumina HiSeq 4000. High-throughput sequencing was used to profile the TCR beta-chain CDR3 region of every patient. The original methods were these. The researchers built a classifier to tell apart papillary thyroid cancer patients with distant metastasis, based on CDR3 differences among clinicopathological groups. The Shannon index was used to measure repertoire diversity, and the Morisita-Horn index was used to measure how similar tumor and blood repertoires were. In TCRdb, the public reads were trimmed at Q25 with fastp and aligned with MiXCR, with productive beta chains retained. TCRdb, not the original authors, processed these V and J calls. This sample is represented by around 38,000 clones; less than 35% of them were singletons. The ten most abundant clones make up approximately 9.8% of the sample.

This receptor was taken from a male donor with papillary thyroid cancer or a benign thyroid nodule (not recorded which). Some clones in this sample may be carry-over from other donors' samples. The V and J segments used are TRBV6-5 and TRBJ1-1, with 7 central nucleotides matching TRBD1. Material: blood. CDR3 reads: CASSSGQTNTEAFF. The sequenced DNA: TGTGCCAGCAGTTCGGGACAGACGAACACTGAAGCTTTCTTT.